This note documents a single T cell receptor beta chain sequence. Profiled with immunoSEQ multiplex PCR; TCRdb holds only in-frame clones, not every one. The sample records around 200,000 clones, approximately 89% being singletons. This specimen belongs to a study of blood T cell repertoires in COVID-19. Background on the study: The United States, Italy and Spain provided the acute and convalescent COVID-19 samples.

The CDR3 has 16 amino acids. Losses at the gene ends were 1 base for V and 0 bases for J; bases not matched to a gene: 3. Germline values: CDR1 SEHNR, CDR2 FQNEAQ (reference sequence). Sequencing input: peripheral blood. The V call is TRBV7-9, the J call TRBJ2-5; 9 bases map to TRBD2. The sequence came from a man between 40 and 49 years old with active or convalescent COVID-19. This chain's CDR3 is CASSLGASGDQETQYF. In nucleotides, the CDR3 is TGTGCCAGCAGCTTAGGGGCTAGCGGGGACCAAGAGACCCAGTACTTC.